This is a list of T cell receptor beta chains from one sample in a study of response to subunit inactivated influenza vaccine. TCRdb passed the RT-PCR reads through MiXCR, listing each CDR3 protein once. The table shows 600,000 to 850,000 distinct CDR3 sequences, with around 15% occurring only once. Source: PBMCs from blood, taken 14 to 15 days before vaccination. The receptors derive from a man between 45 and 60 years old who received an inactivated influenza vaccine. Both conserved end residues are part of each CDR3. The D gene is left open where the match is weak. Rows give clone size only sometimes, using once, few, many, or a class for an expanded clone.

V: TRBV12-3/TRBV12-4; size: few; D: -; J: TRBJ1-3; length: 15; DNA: TGTGCCAGCAGTCTAGGACGCCGCTCTGGAAACACCATATATTTT; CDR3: CASSLGRRSGNTIYF
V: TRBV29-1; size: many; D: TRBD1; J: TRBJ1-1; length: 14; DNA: TGCAGCGCAGGGGACAGGGGGGAATTTACTGAAGCTTTCTTT; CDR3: CSAGDRGEFTEAFF
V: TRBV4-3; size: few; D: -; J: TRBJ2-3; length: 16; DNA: TGCGCCAGCAGCCAAGATCGTAGCAGGGCGGGCGTTACGCAGTATTTT; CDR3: CASSQDRSRAGVTQYF
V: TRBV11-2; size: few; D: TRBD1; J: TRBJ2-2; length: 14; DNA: TGTGCCAGCAAACGGACAGGGGGCACCGGGGAGCTGTTTTTT; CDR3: CASKRTGGTGELFF
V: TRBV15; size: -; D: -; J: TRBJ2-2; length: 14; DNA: TGTGCCACCAGCAGACAGGGCTACACCGGGGAGCTGTTTTTT; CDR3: CATSRQGYTGELFF
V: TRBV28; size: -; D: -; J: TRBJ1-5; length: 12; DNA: TGTGCCAGCACCTGGGGTAATCAGCCCCAGCATTTT; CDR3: CASTWGNQPQHF
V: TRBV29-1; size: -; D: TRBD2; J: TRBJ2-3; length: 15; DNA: TGCAGCGTTGAAGATACCGGGACTAGCCCAGATACGCAGTATTTT; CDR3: CSVEDTGTSPDTQYF
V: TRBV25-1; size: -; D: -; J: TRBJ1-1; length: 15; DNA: TGTGCCAGCAGTATATCTGATTCGGGGGGACCTGAAGCTTTCTTT; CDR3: CASSISDSGGPEAFF
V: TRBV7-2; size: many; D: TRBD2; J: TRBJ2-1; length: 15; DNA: TGTGCCAGCAGCCGACCGGGACTAGCGAAAAATGAGCAGTTCTTC; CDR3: CASSRPGLAKNEQFF
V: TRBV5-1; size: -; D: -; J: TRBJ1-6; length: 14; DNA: TGCGCCAGCAGCTTGGATATTAGGAATTCACCCCTCCACTTT; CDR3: CASSLDIRNSPLHF
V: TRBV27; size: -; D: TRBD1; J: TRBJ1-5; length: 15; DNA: TGTGCCAGCAGACCTACCTCAGGGGGCTGGCAGCCCCAGCATTTT; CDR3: CASRPTSGGWQPQHF
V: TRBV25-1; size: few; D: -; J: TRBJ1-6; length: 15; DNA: TGTGCCAGCAGTGAGTGGGACGGAGATAATTCACCCCTCCACTTT; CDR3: CASSEWDGDNSPLHF
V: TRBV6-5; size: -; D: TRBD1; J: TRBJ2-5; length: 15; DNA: TGTGCCAGCAGTTACTCAGGGGGCCTCCAAGAGACCCAGTACTTC; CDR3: CASSYSGGLQETQYF
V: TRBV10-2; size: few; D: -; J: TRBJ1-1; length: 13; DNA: TGCGCCAGCAGTGGATCCGCGCGGACTGAAGCTTTCTTT; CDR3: CASSGSARTEAFF
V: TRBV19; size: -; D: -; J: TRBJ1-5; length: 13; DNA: TGTGCCAGTAGTATTAGGACAGACCAGCCCCAGCATTTT; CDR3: CASSIRTDQPQHF
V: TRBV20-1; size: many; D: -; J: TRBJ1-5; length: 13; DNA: TGCAGTGCTAGCCAGGGTTCCAATCAGCCCCAGCATTTT; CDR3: CSASQGSNQPQHF
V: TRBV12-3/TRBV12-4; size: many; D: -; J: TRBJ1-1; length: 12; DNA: TGTGCCAGCAGTTATATAAGCACTGAAGCTTTCTTT; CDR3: CASSYISTEAFF
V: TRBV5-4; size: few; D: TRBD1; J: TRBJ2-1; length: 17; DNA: TGTGCCAGCAGCTTGGGGTCCCCGGGACAGGGGTCGGGTGAGCAGTTCTTC; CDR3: CASSLGSPGQGSGEQFF
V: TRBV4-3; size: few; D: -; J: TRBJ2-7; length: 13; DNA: TGCGCCAGCAGCCAAGATTGGTTGGCCGAGCAGTACTTC; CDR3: CASSQDWLAEQYF
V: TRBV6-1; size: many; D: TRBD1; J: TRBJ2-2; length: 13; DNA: TGTGCCAGCAGTGACCAGGGGGCCGGGGAGCTGTTTTTT; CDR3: CASSDQGAGELFF
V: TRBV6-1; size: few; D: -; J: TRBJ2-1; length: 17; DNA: TGTGCCAGCAGCCCTCCGTTGGTGGGGCGAATTTTTGGTGAGCAGTTCTTC; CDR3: CASSPPLVGRIFGEQFF
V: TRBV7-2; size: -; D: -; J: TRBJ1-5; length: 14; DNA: TGTGCCAGCAGCTTAGGAAGGGGGGGGCAGCCCCAGCATTTT; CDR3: CASSLGRGGQPQHF
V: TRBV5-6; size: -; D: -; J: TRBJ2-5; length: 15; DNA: TGTGCCAGCAGCTTGGCCCGTCGGGGAGAGGAGACCCAGTACTTC; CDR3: CASSLARRGEETQYF
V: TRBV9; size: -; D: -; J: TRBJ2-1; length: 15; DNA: TGTGCCAGCAGCCTGAGACAGTCTATGGCGAATGAGCAGTTCTTC; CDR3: CASSLRQSMANEQFF
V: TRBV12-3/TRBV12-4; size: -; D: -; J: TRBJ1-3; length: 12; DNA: TGTGCCTTTGCGAGAAATGGAAACACCATATATTTT; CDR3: CAFARNGNTIYF
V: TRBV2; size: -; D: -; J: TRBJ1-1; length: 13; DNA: TGTGCCAGCAGTGAGTACGGGATCACTGAAGCTTTCTTT; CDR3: CASSEYGITEAFF
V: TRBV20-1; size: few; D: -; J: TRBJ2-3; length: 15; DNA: TGCAGTGCTAGCCCCATACTAGGAGTGGAAGATACGCAGTATTTT; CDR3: CSASPILGVEDTQYF
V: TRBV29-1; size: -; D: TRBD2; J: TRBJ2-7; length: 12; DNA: TGCAGCGTCCCCGGGGGGGGGTACGAGCAGTACTTC; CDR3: CSVPGGGYEQYF
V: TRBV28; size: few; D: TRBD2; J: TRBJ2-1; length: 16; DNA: TGTGCCAGCAGTACGTCCCAGCGGGGGAATGACAATGAGCAGTTCTTC; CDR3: CASSTSQRGNDNEQFF
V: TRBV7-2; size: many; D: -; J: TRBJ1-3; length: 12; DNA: TGTGCCACACAGTTGTCTGGAAACACCATATATTTT; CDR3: CATQLSGNTIYF
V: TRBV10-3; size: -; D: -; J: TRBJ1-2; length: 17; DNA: TGTGCCATCAGTGAGTCGACCTGGGACAACTATCGCTATGGCTACACCTTC; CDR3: CAISESTWDNYRYGYTF
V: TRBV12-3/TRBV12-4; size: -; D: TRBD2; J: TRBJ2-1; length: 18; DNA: TGTGCCAGCAGTCTAATATTTAGAACTAGCGGGAGGGCCTTAGGTCAGTTCTTC; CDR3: CASSLIFRTSGRALGQFF
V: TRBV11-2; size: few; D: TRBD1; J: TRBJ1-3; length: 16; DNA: TGTGCCAGCAGCCTAGCTGGGACAGATCATGGAAACACCATATATTTT; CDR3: CASSLAGTDHGNTIYF
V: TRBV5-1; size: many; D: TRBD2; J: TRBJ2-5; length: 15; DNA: TGCGCCAGCAGCTTGGGTAGCGGGAATCAAGAGACCCAGTACTTC; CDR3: CASSLGSGNQETQYF
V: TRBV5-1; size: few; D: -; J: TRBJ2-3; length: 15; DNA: TGCGCCAGCAGCCCCCTCGGGGGCCGGGGAGATACGCAGTATTTT; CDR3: CASSPLGGRGDTQYF
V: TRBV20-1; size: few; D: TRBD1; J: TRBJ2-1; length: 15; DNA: TGCAGTGCAGCCGGGACAGGGATCTCCTACAATGAGCAGTTCTTC; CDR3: CSAAGTGISYNEQFF
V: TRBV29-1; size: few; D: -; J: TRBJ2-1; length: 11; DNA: TGCAGCGTTGACCGGGACACTGAGCAGTTCTTC; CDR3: CSVDRDTEQFF
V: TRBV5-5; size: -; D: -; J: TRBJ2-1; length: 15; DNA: TGTGCCAGCAGCTTGGAAAGGGCCTCCTACAATGAGCAGTTCTTC; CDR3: CASSLERASYNEQFF
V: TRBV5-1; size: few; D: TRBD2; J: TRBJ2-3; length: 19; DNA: TGCGCCAGCAGCTTGGCCTTCTCGTTGGAGCGGGGGTCCACAGATACGCAGTATTTT; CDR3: CASSLAFSLERGSTDTQYF
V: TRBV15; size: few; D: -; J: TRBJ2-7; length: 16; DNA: TGTGCCACCAGCAGAGGATCTACCCGGGGACCCTACGAGCAGTACTTC; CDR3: CATSRGSTRGPYEQYF